The rows below give T cell receptor beta chains drawn from one sample of a study of T cell responses to AZD1222 COVID-19 vaccine. Generated by immunoSEQ multiplex PCR, the TCRdb table keeps only in-frame clones and is missing some. The sample lists about 140,000 clones, 88% seen once, with 3.1% in the top ten. The sample here was peripheral blood, taken 28 days after the second AZD1222 dose. The origin of the receptors is an adult who received the AZD1222 COVID-19 vaccine. Both conserved end residues are part of each CDR3. Fields, in order: CDR3 length, J gene, V gene, D gene, clone size, CDR3 protein, CDR3 DNA. A D gene is named only where the DNA matches it firmly. Clone size, where shown, is once, few, many, or a class for clones that have expanded.

>12|TRBJ1-6|TRBV28|.|.
CASSRQNSPLHF
TGTGCCAGCAGCCGTCAGAATTCACCCCTCCACTTT
>11|TRBJ2-3|TRBV20-1|.|.
CSGDRQDTQYF
TGCAGTGGGGACCGCCAAGATACGCAGTATTTT
>13|TRBJ2-3|TRBV11-2|.|.
CASSRGTDDTQYF
TGTGCCAGCAGCCGTGGGACTGACGATACGCAGTATTTT
>15|TRBJ1-1|TRBV24-1|TRBD1|.
CATSAEGQGITEAFF
TGTGCCACCAGTGCTGAGGGACAGGGAATCACTGAAGCTTTCTTT
>15|TRBJ2-7|TRBV2|.|.
CASSPSGSSQGEQYF
TGTGCCAGCAGCCCATCGGGATCGTCTCAGGGCGAGCAGTACTTC
>16|TRBJ2-5|TRBV27|.|.
CASSLSPASRQETQYF
TGTGCCAGCAGTTTATCCCCCGCTTCGAGGCAAGAGACCCAGTACTTC
>17|TRBJ1-6|TRBV11-2|.|.
CASSLGPQRGHNSPLHF
TGTGCCAGCAGCTTAGGTCCCCAGAGGGGCCATAATTCACCCCTCCACTTT
>16|TRBJ2-1|TRBV3-1/TRBV3-2|.|.
CASSQVPGVSYNEQFF
TGTGCCAGCAGCCAAGTGCCGGGGGTCTCCTACAATGAGCAGTTCTTC
>13|TRBJ1-4|TRBV30|.|.
CAWSAQGSGPIIF
TGTGCCTGGAGCGCCCAAGGTTCGGGACCTATAATTTTT
>15|TRBJ2-7|TRBV9|TRBD2|once
CASSAGGALFNEQYF
TGTGCCAGCAGCGCCGGGGGGGCCTTATTCAACGAGCAGTACTTC
>14|TRBJ1-4|TRBV4-2|TRBD1|.
CASSRGQGEQKLFF
TGTGCCAGCAGCCGCGGACAGGGGGAGCAAAAACTGTTTTTT
>13|TRBJ1-2|TRBV6-1|.|few
CASSEDGAYGYTF
TGTGCCAGCAGTGAAGATGGGGCCTATGGCTACACCTTC
>12|TRBJ2-7|TRBV2|.|.
CASKELNYEQYF
TGTGCCAGCAAGGAACTCAACTACGAGCAGTACTTC
>17|TRBJ1-3|TRBV5-4|TRBD1|few
CASSLDRGDRSGNTIYF
TGTGCCAGCAGCTTGGACAGGGGGGATCGGTCGGGAAACACCATATATTTT
>14|TRBJ1-4|TRBV2|.|.
CASAPASLNEKLFF
TGTGCCAGCGCCCCCGCGAGCCTTAATGAAAAACTGTTTTTT
>13|TRBJ2-3|TRBV4-2|.|.
CASSQVTTDTQYF
TGTGCCAGCAGCCAAGTTACGACAGATACGCAGTATTTT
>15|TRBJ2-2|TRBV24-1|.|.
CATSGRRADTGELFF
TGTGCCACCAGTGGTCGTAGAGCCGACACCGGGGAGCTGTTTTTT
>11|TRBJ2-7|TRBV3-1/TRBV3-2|.|.
CASSLQGEQYF
TGTGCCAGCAGCCTCCAGGGCGAGCAGTACTTC
>14|TRBJ1-5|TRBV28|.|.
CASSSPQTVQPQHF
TGTGCCAGCAGTTCCCCCCAGACCGTTCAGCCCCAGCATTTT
>15|TRBJ2-7|TRBV6-5|TRBD2|.
CASTTGGRFPYEQYF
TGTGCCAGCACCACGGGGGGGCGCTTCCCCTACGAGCAGTACTTC
>13|TRBJ2-7|TRBV7-3|.|.
CASPPGVWDEQYF
TGTGCCAGCCCTCCGGGCGTATGGGACGAGCAGTACTTC
>12|TRBJ1-5|TRBV10-3|.|.
CAISEGDQPQHF
TGTGCCATCAGTGAGGGAGATCAGCCCCAGCATTTT
>16|TRBJ1-5|TRBV28|TRBD1|.
CASSLFAGGSNQPQHF
TGTGCCAGCAGTTTATTTGCAGGGGGGAGCAATCAGCCCCAGCATTTT